This T cell receptor (beta chain) was captured by sequencing in a study of blood T cell repertoires in COVID-19. Trimming took off 3 bases at V and 2 bases at J, with 7 bases between the two ends. CDR1 is LGHNA and CDR2 is YNFKEQ in the germline V gene. CDR3 length: 14 residues. Clones were read by immunoSEQ multiplex PCR, and TCRdb kept only the in-frame ones, dropping some. Of fewer than 250,000 clones in the sample, approximately 85% were seen once. The J gene is TRBJ2-2, the V gene TRBV4-2; D uncertain. The TCR originated in a woman aged 50 to 60 with acute COVID-19. The sample consisted of PBMCs or T cells enriched from blood (not recorded which). This chain's CDR3 is CASSHATNTGELFF. The CDR3 nucleotides read TGTGCCAGCAGCCATGCTACTAACACCGGGGAGCTGTTTTTT.